These 15 T cell receptor beta chains were sequenced from one sample in a study of blood T cell repertoires in COVID-19. Using immunoSEQ multiplex PCR, the repertoire was profiled, and TCRdb retains in-frame clones only, with some absent. The top ten hold 7.3% of the sample, which has some 350,000 clones, about nine tenths seen once. Sequencing was carried out using peripheral blood. These receptors all stem from an older woman with COVID-19, enrolled during active disease.

The V call is TRBV5-1, the J call TRBJ2-1, with TRBD2 matching 14 bases. CDR1 and CDR2 (germline): SGHRS, YFSETQ. The CDR3 is 15 residues long. The V segment lost 4 bases and the J segment 10 bases; nucleotides outside the gene matches: 7. CDR3 coding DNA: TGCGCCAGCAGCCGACTAGCGGGGGGGCCGGAAGAGCAGTTCTTC. Protein sequence: CASSRLAGGPEEQFF.

The chain employs TRBV24-1 and TRBJ1-3; TRBD1 might be the D (6 bases). CDR1 and CDR2 (germline): KGHDR, SFDVKD. The CDR3 covers 17 residues. V was trimmed by 2 bases and J by 0 bases, leaving 13 bases between them. DNA of the CDR3: TGTGCCACCAGTGATTCCCGACAGGTCCCCTCTGGAAACACCATATATTTT. Amino acids: CATSDSRQVPSGNTIYF.

The CDR3 DNA follows: TGTGCCAGCAGCCAGGGCGGGGGTAGGTACGAGCAGTACTTC. Residues: CASSQGGGRYEQYF. The chain recombines TRBV3-1 (or the pseudogene TRBV3-2) with TRBJ2-7, with TRBD2 matching 7 bases. The germline CDR1 and CDR2 sequences are LGHDT and YNNKEL (reference sequence). The CDR3 spans 14 residues. J gave up 4 bases and V 3 bases, and 6 bases lay outside the gene matches.

This chain uses TRBV30 with TRBJ1-4; 8 positions agree with TRBD1. Trimming took 5 bases from V and 3 from J; bases not matched to a gene: 5. CDR1 and CDR2 (germline): GTSNPN, SVGIG (reference sequence). The length of the CDR3 is 14 residues. CDR3 coding DNA: TGTGCCTGGTCCAGGACAGGGTCTAATGAAAAACTGTTTTTT. As protein: CAWSRTGSNEKLFF.

J is TRBJ1-3 and V is TRBV5-1; 9 bases agree with TRBD1. The V gene's germline CDR1 is SGHRS and CDR2 YFSETQ. The CDR3 is 16 amino acids. After removal of 4 bases from V and 0 bases from J, the junction contained 5 bases not matched to a gene. The chain's CDR3 is CASSPDRGRSGNTIYF. The DNA of the CDR3 is TGCGCCAGCAGCCCGGACAGGGGCCGCTCTGGAAACACCATATATTTT.

CDR3 loop: CASSPLKEEAFF. The CDR3 nucleotides are TGTGCCAGCTCACCACTCAAGGAGGAGGCTTTCTTT. V gene TRBV18 combines with J gene TRBJ1-1; D is ambiguous. V lost 1 base and J 11 bases, leaving 11 bases between the germline ends. Per germline, CDR1 KGHSH and CDR2 LQKENI. The CDR3 has 12 amino acids.

The sample holds one count of this clone. One end of the junction does not line up with germline, which may come from a read error. V usage is TRBV4-2 and J usage is TRBJ2-7; maybe TRBD2 (6 bases). The germline CDR1 and CDR2 sequences are LGHNA and YNFKEQ. This CDR3 is built from 15 residues. The chain's CDR3 is CASSRFGAGSYGQYF. The CDR3, as DNA: TGTGCCAGCAGCCGCTTTGGGGCGGGGAGCTACGGGCAGTACTTC.

The chain has TRBV5-4 and TRBJ1-2; D is uncertain. Germline-derived CDR1 and CDR2 are SGHNT and YYREEE (reference sequence). The CDR3 runs 15 residues. The germline V and J ends were trimmed by 0 bases and 0 bases, with 9 bases remaining between them. CDR3 nucleotide sequence: TGTGCCAGCAGCTTGGGCTCTACAGCTAACTATGGCTACACCTTC. Translating it yields CASSLGSTANYGYTF.

This clone came up a few times. In the same sample, other DNA sequences code for this CDR3. This chain uses TRBV2 with TRBJ2-2; 10 bases align to TRBD2. This CDR3 is 16 amino acids long. J lost 4 bases, V lost 3 bases, and 5 bases had no gene match. CDR1 SNHLY and CDR2 FYNNEI come from the germline V gene. In DNA form, the CDR3 reads TGTGCCAGCAGTGAGTTAGCGGGGGGTTCCACCGGGGAGCTGTTTTTT. Translating gives CASSELAGGSTGELFF.

This clone was recorded only once. The CDR3 sequence: CASSLFRGGNTEAFF. The CDR3 DNA sequence: TGTGCCAGCAGTTTATTCCGGGGTGGGAACACTGAAGCTTTCTTT. The genes are TRBV28 and TRBJ1-1, with no clear D. The CDR3 consists of 15 residues. Germline V CDR1 and CDR2: MDHEN, SYDVKM. Trimming pared 1 base from V and 1 base from J, leaving 10 bases between.

This clone was seen only once. Distinct nucleotide sequences in the sample also encode this CDR3. The chain uses TRBV27 and TRBJ1-2, with 10 bases that match TRBD1. The CDR3 totals 15 residues. Germline V gene data show CDR1 as MNHEY and CDR2 as SMNVEV (reference sequence). With V trimmed by 3 bases and J by 0 bases, 1 base remained unmatched. The CDR3 is CASSLGTGANYGYTF. CDR3 bases: TGTGCCAGCAGTTTGGGGACAGGGGCTAACTATGGCTACACCTTC.

The CDR3 DNA reads as TGTGCCAGTAATCGGGGGACAGACAATCAGCCCCAGCATTTT. It yields the protein CASNRGTDNQPQHF. The rearrangement uses TRBV19 and TRBJ1-5, with 7 bases aligning to TRBD1. V was clipped by 7 bases and J by 3 bases; unmatched bases: 6. The CDR3 covers 14 residues. Germline-derived CDR1 and CDR2 are LNHDA and SQIVND (reference sequence).

This clone has only one observation. The rearrangement joins TRBV28 to TRBJ1-2; 7 nucleotides align to TRBD1. Germline CDR1 MDHEN, CDR2 SYDVKM. Trimming took 3 bases from V and 4 from J; bases not matched to a gene: 2. The CDR3 consists of 13 residues. CDR3 DNA: TGTGCCAGCAGTTTTGACAGGGCCTATGGCTACACCTTC. It codes for CASSFDRAYGYTF.

V and J are TRBV10-3 and TRBJ1-2, with a tentative D call TRBD1 (5 bases). The V end lost 3 bases, the J end lost 6 bases, and 14 bases lay between the germline ends. The germline V gene encodes CDR1 ENHRY and CDR2 SYGVKD. The CDR3 has 14 residues. CDR3 sequence: CAISDRDRFDGYTF. The CDR3 coding sequence is TGTGCCATCAGTGACAGGGATAGGTTCGATGGCTACACCTTC.

The chain carries TRBV9 and TRBJ2-1, with TRBD2 matching over 13 bases. Germline-derived CDR1 and CDR2 are SGDLS and YYNGEE. The CDR3 length is 16 residues. V lost 3 bases, J lost 4 bases, and 4 bases stayed unmatched. CDR3 amino acids: CASSGRLAGGYNEQFF. The CDR3 coding sequence is TGTGCCAGCAGCGGAAGACTAGCGGGGGGTTACAATGAGCAGTTCTTC.